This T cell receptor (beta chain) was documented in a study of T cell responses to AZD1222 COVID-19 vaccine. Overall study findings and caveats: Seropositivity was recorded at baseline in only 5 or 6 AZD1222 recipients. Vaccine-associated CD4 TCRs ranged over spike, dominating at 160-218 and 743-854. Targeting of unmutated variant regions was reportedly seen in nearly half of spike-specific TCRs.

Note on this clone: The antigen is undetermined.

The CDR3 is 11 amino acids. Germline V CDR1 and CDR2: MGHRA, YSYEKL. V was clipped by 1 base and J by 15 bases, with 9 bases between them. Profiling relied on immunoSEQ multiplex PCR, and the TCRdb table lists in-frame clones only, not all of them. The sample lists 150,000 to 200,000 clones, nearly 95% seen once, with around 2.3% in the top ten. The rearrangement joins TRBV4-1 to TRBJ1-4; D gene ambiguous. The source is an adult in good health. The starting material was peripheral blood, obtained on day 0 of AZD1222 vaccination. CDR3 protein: CASSQAGVLFF. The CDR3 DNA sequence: TGCGCCAGCAGCCAAGCCGGGGTATTGTTTTTT.